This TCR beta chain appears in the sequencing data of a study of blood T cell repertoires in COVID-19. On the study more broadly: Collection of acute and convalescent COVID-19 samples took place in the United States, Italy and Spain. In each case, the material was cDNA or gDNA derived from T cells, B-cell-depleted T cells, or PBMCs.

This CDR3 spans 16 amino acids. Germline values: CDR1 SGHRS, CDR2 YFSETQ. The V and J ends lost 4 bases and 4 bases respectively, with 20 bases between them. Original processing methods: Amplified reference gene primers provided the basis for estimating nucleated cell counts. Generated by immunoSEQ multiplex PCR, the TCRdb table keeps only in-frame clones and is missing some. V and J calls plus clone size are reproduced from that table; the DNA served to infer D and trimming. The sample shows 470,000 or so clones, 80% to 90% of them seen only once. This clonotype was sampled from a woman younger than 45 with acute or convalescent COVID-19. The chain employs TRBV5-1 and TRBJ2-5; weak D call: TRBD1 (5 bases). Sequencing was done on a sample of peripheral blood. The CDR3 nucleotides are TGCGCCAGCAGCACAGGACGGTCCACGGTGGGAGAGACCCAGTACTTC. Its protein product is CASSTGRSTVGETQYF.